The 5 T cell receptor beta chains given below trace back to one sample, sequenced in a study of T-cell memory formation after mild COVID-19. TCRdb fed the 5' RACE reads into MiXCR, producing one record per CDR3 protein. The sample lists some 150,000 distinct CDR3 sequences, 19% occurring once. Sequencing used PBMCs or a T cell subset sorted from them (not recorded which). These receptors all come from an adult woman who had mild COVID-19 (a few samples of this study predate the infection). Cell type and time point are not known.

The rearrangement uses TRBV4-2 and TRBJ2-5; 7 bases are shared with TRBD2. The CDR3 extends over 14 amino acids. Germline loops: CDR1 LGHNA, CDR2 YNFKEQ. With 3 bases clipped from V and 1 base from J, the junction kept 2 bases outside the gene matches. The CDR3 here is CASSHGGGQETQYF. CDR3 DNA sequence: TGTGCCAGCAGCCATGGGGGGGGCCAAGAGACCCAGTACTTC.

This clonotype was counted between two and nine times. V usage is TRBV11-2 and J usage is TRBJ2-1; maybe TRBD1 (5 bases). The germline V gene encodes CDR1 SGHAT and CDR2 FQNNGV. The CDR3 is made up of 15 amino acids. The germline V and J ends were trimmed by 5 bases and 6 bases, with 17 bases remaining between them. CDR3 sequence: CASSPGSGAGNEQFF. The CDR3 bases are TGTGCCAGCAGCCCAGGGTCTGGGGCAGGCAATGAGCAGTTCTTC.

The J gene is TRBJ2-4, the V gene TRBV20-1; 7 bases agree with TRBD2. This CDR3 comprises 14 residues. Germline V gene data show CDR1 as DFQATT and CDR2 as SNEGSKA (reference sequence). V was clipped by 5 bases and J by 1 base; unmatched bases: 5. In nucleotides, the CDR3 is TGCAGTGCTCCGGACGGGAGGGCCAAAAACATTCAGTACTTC. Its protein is CSAPDGRAKNIQYF.

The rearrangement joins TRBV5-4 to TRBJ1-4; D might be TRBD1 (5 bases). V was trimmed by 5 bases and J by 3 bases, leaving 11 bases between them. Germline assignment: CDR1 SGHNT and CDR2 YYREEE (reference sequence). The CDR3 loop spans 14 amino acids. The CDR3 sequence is CASRLQGPNEKLFF. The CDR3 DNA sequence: TGTGCCAGCAGACTTCAGGGACCTAATGAAAAACTGTTTTTT.

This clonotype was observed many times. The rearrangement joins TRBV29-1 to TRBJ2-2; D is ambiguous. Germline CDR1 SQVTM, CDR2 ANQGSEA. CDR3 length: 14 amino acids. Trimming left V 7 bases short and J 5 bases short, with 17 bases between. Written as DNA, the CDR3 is TGCAGCGCCCGCACGGGTACCCAGACCGGGGAGCTGTTTTTT. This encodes CSARTGTQTGELFF.